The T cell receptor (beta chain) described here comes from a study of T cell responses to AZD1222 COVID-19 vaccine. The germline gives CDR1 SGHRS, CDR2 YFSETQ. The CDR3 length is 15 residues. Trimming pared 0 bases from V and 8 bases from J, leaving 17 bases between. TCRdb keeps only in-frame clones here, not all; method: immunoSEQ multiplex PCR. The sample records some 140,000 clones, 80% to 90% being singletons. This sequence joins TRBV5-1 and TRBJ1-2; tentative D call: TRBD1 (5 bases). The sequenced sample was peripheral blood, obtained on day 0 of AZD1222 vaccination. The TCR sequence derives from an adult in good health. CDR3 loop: CASSLDLSDSTGYTF. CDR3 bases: TGCGCCAGCAGCTTGGACTTGAGTGACAGCACCGGCTACACCTTC.